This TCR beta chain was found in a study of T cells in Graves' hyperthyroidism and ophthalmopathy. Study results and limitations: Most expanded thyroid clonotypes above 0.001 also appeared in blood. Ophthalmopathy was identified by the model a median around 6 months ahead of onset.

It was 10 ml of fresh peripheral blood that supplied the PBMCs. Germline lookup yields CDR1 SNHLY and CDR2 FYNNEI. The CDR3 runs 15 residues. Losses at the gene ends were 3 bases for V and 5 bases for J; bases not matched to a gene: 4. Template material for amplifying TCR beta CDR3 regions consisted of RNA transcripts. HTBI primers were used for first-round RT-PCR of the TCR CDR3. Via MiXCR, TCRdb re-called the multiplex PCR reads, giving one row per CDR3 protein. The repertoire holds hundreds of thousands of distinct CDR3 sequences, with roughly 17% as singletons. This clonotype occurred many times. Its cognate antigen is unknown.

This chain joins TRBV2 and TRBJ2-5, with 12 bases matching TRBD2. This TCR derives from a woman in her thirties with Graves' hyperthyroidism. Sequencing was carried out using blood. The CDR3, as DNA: TGTGCCAGCAGTGAGACTAGCGGGAGAGGGGAGACCCAGTACTTC. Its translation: CASSETSGRGETQYF.